The source of this TCR beta chain is a study of shared clonotypes between healthy human individuals. Study-wide background: A couple of women and a few men aged 18 to 49 served as donors. General study results and limits: Having only a few donors restricted how much genetic and exposure-history diversity was captured. Exclusively blood specimens were collected; tissue repertoires likely differ.

Assay: immunoSEQ multiplex PCR; the TCRdb copy retains only in-frame clones and omits some. Counted here are about 2 million clones, about 94% occurring once; the ten biggest clones make up roughly 1%. Germline CDR1 reads SGDLS; CDR2 reads YYNGEE. The CDR3 totals 15 residues. Trimming cost V 0 bases and J 5 bases; bases outside gene matches: 4. Naivety among CD8 cells was defined by CD45RO negativity and positive CCR7 selection, thereby excluding terminally differentiated effector memory CD45RA+ cells. As concerns this clone: What it binds is not known. Other DNA sequences within the sample encode an identical CDR3.

This sequence joins TRBV9 and TRBJ2-7; TRBD1 aligns across 11 bases. This sequence originates from a young man in good health. Sequencing was performed on naive CD8+ T cells sorted from blood. CDR3 DNA sequence: TGTGCCAGCAGCGTAGCCGGGACAGGGGGTGACGAGCAGTACTTC. Amino acids: CASSVAGTGGDEQYF. Using reference TRBV9 and TRBJ2-7 for the parts outside the CDR3, the full variable domain is DSGVTQTPKHLITATGQRVTLRCSPRSGDLSVYWYQQSLDQGLQFLIQYYNGEERAKGNILERFSAQQFPDLHSELNLSSLELGDSALYFCASSVAGTGGDEQYFGPGTRLTVT.